This record covers a single T cell receptor (beta chain). This specimen comes from a study of blood T cell repertoires in COVID-19. Under the authors' procedure: Amplification from reference gene primers served as the basis for estimated nucleated cell counts. Here immunoSEQ multiplex PCR was the method, and the copy in TCRdb shows in-frame clones only, minus some. V and J calls and clone size follow that table, whereas D and trimming were derived from the DNA. The sample consists of 100,000 to 150,000 clones, around 80% of them appearing once. The TCR was taken from a man aged 25-40 years with COVID-19, enrolled during active disease. Sequencing input: peripheral blood.

The CDR3 region is CASSEQEKLFF. CDR3 coding DNA: TGTGCCAGCAGTGAACAGGAAAAACTGTTTTTT. V is TRBV2 and J is TRBJ1-4; D not certain. The germline V gene encodes CDR1 SNHLY and CDR2 FYNNEI. This CDR3 has 11 amino acids. V was clipped by 2 bases and J by 8 bases, with 3 bases between them. The full variable domain, in which reference TRBV2 and TRBJ1-4 provide the parts outside the CDR3, is EPEVTQTPSHQVTQMGQEVILRCVPISNHLYFYWYRQILGQKVEFLVSFYNNEISEKSEIFDDQFSVERPDGSNFTLKIRSTKLEDSAMYFCASSEQEKLFFGSGTQLSVL.